The clone carrying this T cell receptor (beta chain) was detected ten times or more. The antigen is not known. Investigators prepared the TCR beta libraries by applying iRepertoire HTBI primers and Arm-PCR of CDR3 regions. TCRdb independently ran MiXCR on the multiplex PCR reads; one entry per CDR3 protein. The sample carries about 540,000 distinct CDR3 sequences, 13% recorded once. The data originate from a study of regulatory T cells in long-lasting Graves disease. At the level of the study: Less than 3 months of antithyroid drugs had been taken by newly diagnosed Graves' patients. The study's findings and limits: Owing to a sample size that was small, accuracy may have been reduced.

As to time point: newly diagnosed GD, antithyroid drugs for less than 3 months. The TCR library was prepared using RNA isolated from PBMCs. The same sample was also used in a study of T cells in Graves' hyperthyroidism and ophthalmopathy. That work adds: The study enrolled patients aged 18 to 65 with newly diagnosed hyperthyroidism of under 2 months' duration.

This TCR was recovered from a man between 25 and 39 years old with Graves disease. The source was peripheral blood mononuclear cells (PBMCs), collected at new diagnosis, from a patient treated with antithyroid drugs.

For the CDR3, the DNA is TGCAGCGCCCCGACGGAGGTTAGTTACAATGAGCAGTTCTTC. Translated, it gives CSAPTEVSYNEQFF. The chain employs TRBV29-1 and TRBJ2-1; tentative D call: TRBD2 (5 bases). The CDR3 extends over 14 amino acids. Germline lookup yields CDR1 SQVTM and CDR2 ANQGSEA. With 7 bases removed from V and 4 bases from J, the gap between germline ends came to 17 bases.